The entry below describes one T cell receptor (beta chain). What antigen it recognizes has not been identified. Nothing much larger sits one base from this clone, and base qualities are not available. This sample was taken from a study of blood T cells in healthy people across ages (dated by TCRdb to between 2014 and 2017). Notes on the research overall: In model experiments, roughly one uniquely barcoded TCR beta cDNA molecule per two T cells was captured by template switching. The donors were divided into four age groups: young (average approximately 17 years), middle-aged (roughly 42), aged (approximately 62) and long-lived (82). Donors of different ages were randomly distributed across sequencing lanes to avoid experimental bias. For two donors (one aged 18 to 29 and one aged 80 or older), the study analyzed two additional independent replicas of 1 million unique cDNA reads from the same blood draw. The study measured age-related changes in TCR beta repertoire diversity using deep sequencing normalized with unique cDNA molecular identifiers.

The CDR3, cysteine through phenylalanine, is 17 amino acids long. The DNA shown is the 51-base CDR3, in frame from base 1. Deletion took 6 bases off V and 2 bases off J, with a span of 20 bases between the germline ends. Results the study describes overall, beyond this receptor: As age increased, observed TCR beta diversity per million T cells dropped in a roughly linear way, and a significant reduction was already evident by age about 40. Donor CMV infection status was unknown, potentially confounding age-related changes in expanded clonotypes. Estimates of total diversity based on one million sequenced T cells were considered lower bounds and underestimates. Bulk unsorted PBMC profiling prevented conclusive comparison of naive and antigen-experienced compartments. Compared with the aged group, the long-lived group had more naive CD4+ T cells, fewer expanded clones and increased TCR diversity, a pattern suggesting age selection. The percentage of naive T cells measured by flow cytometry correlated strongly with observed TCR beta diversity.

Donors were a few dozen systemically healthy Caucasian individuals from Russia aged roughly 6 to 90 years. Around 9.8 milliliters of peripheral blood were collected from each donor into EDTA-treated Vacutainer tubes. Ficoll-Paque density-gradient centrifugation was used to isolate PBMCs, with at least 7 million obtained per sample. Trizol reagent was used to extract total RNA from the PBMCs, yielding at least 5 micrograms per sample. For every donor, an aliquot of PBMCs went through flow cytometry to measure the percentages of naive CD45RAhigh/CD27high T cells. Libraries were made using 5' RACE. Instrument used: Illumina HiSeq 2500. The second PCR ran for roughly 7 to 11 cycles and used a J-beta primer mix along with a sample-barcoded 5' primer. A unique molecular identifier was introduced onto each TCR beta cDNA molecule by a template-switch 5' adaptor carrying 12 random nucleotides. At least 3 million CDR3-containing paired-end reads were obtained from each sample. The Mint cDNA synthesis kit, primed by a TRBC-specific oligonucleotide, was used to synthesize first-strand cDNA from all RNA. Following uracil-DNA glycosylase treatment, a first 18-cycle PCR with universal primers M1SS and BC2_uni_R was performed on all cDNA. On the authors' methods: For normalization, 1 million high-quality reads were randomly selected from each sample, with every read carrying a distinct molecular identifier. Instead of being binned into consensus sequences, reads with shared molecular identifiers were discarded. MiTCR, with a Q25 quality threshold and the strictest error-elimination algorithm, was used for CDR3 identification, clonotype clustering and error correction. A nonparametric unseen species model with Euler transformation was used to estimate a lower bound on total TCR beta diversity. The public sequencing data were trimmed at Q25 with fastp and processed into clonotypes with MiXCR by TCRdb, which kept only in-frame beta chains. Each CDR3 protein gets just one entry, which takes the most common genes and DNA from the rows behind it. The V and J calls here are based on TCRdb, not the publication. This sample comprises fewer than 2,000,000 distinct CDR3 sequences, about 32% of them detected only once. The ten top clones hold 11% of the sample.

This clonotype was sampled from a woman in her thirties in good health. Specimen: blood. The V and J segments used are TRBV12-3 or TRBV12-4 and TRBJ2-1, with no confidently assigned D gene. DNA sequence: TGTGCCAGCAGCCCCTTCATCACCACCGGGCCCTACAATGAGCAGTTCTTC. It is translated as CASSPFITTGPYNEQFF.